One sample yielded the 7 T cell receptor beta chains listed below, sequenced in a study of blood T cell repertoires in COVID-19. Sequencing used immunoSEQ multiplex PCR; TCRdb keeps in-frame clones, though not all of them. The table has hundreds of thousands of clones, around 89% seen once. The source material was peripheral blood. The receptors come from a woman between 55 and 75 years old with acute or convalescent COVID-19.

This clone appeared a single time. The V gene is TRBV12-5, the J gene TRBJ2-1; 7 bases are a match to TRBD1. The length of the CDR3 is 13 residues. The germline gives CDR1 LGHNT, CDR2 FRNRAP. Trimming at V came to 5 bases and at J to 5 bases, leaving 3 bases not matched to a gene. The CDR3 DNA sequence: TGTGCTAGTGGTCTGGACAGGCACAATGAGCAGTTCTTC. This codes for CASGLDRHNEQFF.

This chain links TRBV7-9 with TRBJ2-5, with 7 nucleotides matching TRBD2. V shed 5 bases, J shed 3 bases, and the junction held 6 bases outside the gene matches. This CDR3 spans 14 amino acids. Germline V gives CDR1 SEHNR, CDR2 FQNEAQ (reference sequence). DNA of the CDR3: TGTGCCAGCAGCGCACCCCTAGCGGAAGAGACCCAGTACTTC. Translated, it gives CASSAPLAEETQYF. The complete variable domain, with remaining parts taken from reference TRBV7-9 and TRBJ2-5, reads DTGVSQNPRHKITKRGQNVTFRCDPISEHNRLYWYRQTLGQGPEFLTYFQNEAQLEKSRLLSDRFSAERPKGSFSTLEIQRTEQGDSAMYLCASSAPLAEETQYFGPGTRLLVL.

The V gene is TRBV9, the J gene TRBJ2-3, with TRBD2 matching 11 bases. Germline V gives CDR1 SGDLS, CDR2 YYNGEE. The V gene end was trimmed by 3 bases and the J gene end by 5 bases; junction bases not matched to a gene: 8. This CDR3 region has 16 residues. CDR3 coding DNA: TGTGCCAGCAGCGCTTGGTTAGCGGGGGGGGAAGATACGCAGTATTTT. This encodes CASSAWLAGGEDTQYF.

This rearrangement joins TRBV27 to TRBJ1-4, with TRBD1 matching 12 bases. The V gene's germline CDR1 is MNHEY and CDR2 SMNVEV (reference sequence). The CDR3 extends over 19 amino acids. J lost 8 bases, V lost 3 bases, and 16 bases had no gene match. The CDR3 coding sequence is TGTGCCAGCAGTTTCAAGGGACAGGGGGCCCCCCCGCTCAGGGAAAAACTGTTTTTT. Residues: CASSFKGQGAPPLREKLFF. Full variable domain (rest looked up from reference TRBV27 and TRBJ1-4): EAQVTQNPRYLITVTGKKLTVTCSQNMNHEYMSWYRQDPGLGLRQIYYSMNVEVTDKGDVPEGYKVSRKEKRNFPLILESPSPNQTSLYFCASSFKGQGAPPLREKLFFGSGTQLSVL.

This chain joins TRBV7-8 and TRBJ1-5; TRBD1 agrees at 7 bases. From germline, CDR1 is SGHVS and CDR2 FQNEAQ. The CDR3 length is 13 residues. With 5 bases clipped from V and 7 bases from J, the junction kept 5 bases outside the gene matches. Here the CDR3 reads CASSRQQGQPQHF. As DNA, the CDR3 is TGTGCCAGCAGCCGACAACAGGGGCAGCCCCAGCATTTT.

Remarks on this clone: This same CDR3 is encoded by further DNA sequences in the sample. This sequence joins TRBV6-2 or TRBV6-3 and TRBJ2-7; perhaps TRBD1 as D (6 bases). V lost 4 bases, J lost 4 bases, and 14 bases lay in between. The CDR3 covers 14 residues. Germline V CDR1 and CDR2: MNHEY, SVGEGT. The CDR3 reads CASSFTGSSYEQYF. The CDR3 nucleotides read TGTGCCAGCAGTTTCACAGGGAGTAGTTACGAGCAGTACTTC.

This chain joins TRBV5-6 and TRBJ2-1; 7 bases line up with TRBD2. There are 16 residues in the CDR3. Germline V gene lookup returns CDR1 SGHDT and CDR2 YYEEEE. The V and J ends lost 5 bases and 1 base, in that order; junction bases with no gene match: 9. CDR3 protein: CASSVVGRGSYNEQFF. The CDR3 DNA reads as TGTGCCAGCAGTGTAGTGGGGCGGGGGTCCTACAATGAGCAGTTCTTC.